The 10 T cell receptor beta chains below come from one sample, sequenced in a study of shared clonotypes between healthy human individuals. Here immunoSEQ multiplex PCR was the method, and the copy in TCRdb shows in-frame clones only, minus some. Altogether over a million clones are present, around 97% being singletons, with the ten largest covering about 1.2%. The specimen was naive CD4+ T cells sorted from blood. Subset defined: CD45RA+ positively selected. These receptors were collected from a man between 25 and 39 years old in good health.

The CDR3 is CASSGTGVEKLFF. The CDR3 DNA follows: TGTGCCAGCAGTGGGACAGGGGTAGAAAAACTGTTTTTT. The rearrangement joins TRBV6-1 to TRBJ1-4, with TRBD1 matching over 9 bases. The length of the CDR3 is 13 residues. Trimming took 4 bases from V and 8 from J; bases not matched to a gene: 2. Germline CDR1 reads MNHNS; CDR2 reads SASEGT.

This clone came up a few times. This chain uses TRBV5-1 with TRBJ2-7, with D tentatively TRBD1 or TRBD2 (7 bases each). The germline V gene has CDR1 SGHRS and CDR2 YFSETQ. The ends were cut back, 0 bases at V and 1 base at J, with 17 bases in the middle. The CDR3 covers 17 residues. The CDR3, as DNA: TGCGCCAGCAGCTTGGCAGGGGGGGCTAGCGAGTCCTACGAGCAGTACTTC. This codes for CASSLAGGASESYEQYF.

This clone was found once. The chain has TRBV7-8 and TRBJ1-5; D gene uncertain. The V gene's germline CDR1 is SGHVS and CDR2 FQNEAQ. CDR3 length: 17 amino acids. Trimming took 5 bases from V and 3 from J, leaving 20 bases between them. CDR3 in amino acids: CASSQKPFWVTNQPQHF. The CDR3 DNA follows: TGTGCCAGCAGCCAGAAGCCGTTTTGGGTAACCAATCAGCCCCAGCATTTT.

The chain combines TRBV10-1 with TRBJ1-5, with D unresolved. Trimming pared 3 bases from V and 6 bases from J, leaving 6 bases between. The CDR3 runs to 12 residues. Germline V lookup: CDR1 WNHNN, CDR2 SYGVQD (reference sequence). CDR3 sequence: CASSDNIQPQHF. The DNA for the CDR3 is TGCGCCAGCAGTGACAATATTCAGCCCCAGCATTTT.

V usage is TRBV5-1 and J usage is TRBJ2-7; the match to TRBD2 covers 11 bases. The CDR3 covers 15 residues. V shed 4 bases and J 2 bases; nucleotides not matched to a gene: 5. From germline, CDR1 is SGHRS and CDR2 YFSETQ. In nucleotides, the CDR3 is TGCGCCAGCAGCGAGGGGACTAGCGGAACCTACGAGCAGTACTTC. The encoded protein is CASSEGTSGTYEQYF.

This chain links TRBV14 with TRBJ2-4; 12 bases agree with TRBD2. In germline, CDR1 is SGHDN, CDR2 FVKESK. The CDR3 has 13 residues. After removal of 4 bases from V and 12 bases from J, the junction contained 4 bases not matched to a gene. The CDR3 spells CASSPRTSGDQYF. For the CDR3, the DNA is TGTGCCAGCAGCCCTCGGACTAGCGGGGATCAGTACTTC.

This chain uses TRBV9 with TRBJ2-1; D unresolved. In germline, CDR1 is SGDLS, CDR2 YYNGEE. Between the trimmed V and J ends, which lost 0 bases and 6 bases, there was a span of 13 bases. CDR3 length: 15 amino acids. The CDR3 DNA is TGTGCCAGCAGCGTAGCCCCTATCTGGGCCAATGAGCAGTTCTTC. This codes for CASSVAPIWANEQFF.

The chain combines TRBV27 with TRBJ1-2; D ambiguous. This CDR3 is built from 15 residues. V lost 6 bases and J 7 bases, leaving 21 bases between the germline ends. Germline CDR1 is MNHEY and CDR2 is SMNVEV (reference sequence). This chain's CDR3 is CASSYRLGSYSGYTF. The CDR3 bases are TGTGCCAGCAGCTATAGACTGGGATCGTATTCTGGCTACACCTTC.

This clone appeared a single time. V is TRBV7-3 and J is TRBJ2-3; 15 nucleotides align to TRBD2. Germline CDR1 and CDR2: SGHTA and FQGTGA. V dropped 4 bases and J dropped 8; count of bases not matched to a gene: 4. CDR3 length equals 15 residues. The CDR3 DNA is TGTGCCAGCAGCTCTGGGACTAGCGGGAGGTTTACGCAGTATTTT. Translation gives CASSSGTSGRFTQYF.

The J gene is TRBJ1-2, the V gene TRBV28; TRBD1 matches at 10 bases. V lost 6 bases, J lost 5 bases, and 15 bases stayed unmatched. The CDR3 has 17 amino acids. Germline V gene lookup returns CDR1 MDHEN and CDR2 SYDVKM. CDR3 nucleotides: TGTGCCAGCAGACCACCGACTTTCGGACAGGGGGTATATGGCTACACCTTC. It specifies CASRPPTFGQGVYGYTF.